These 21 T cell receptor beta chains originate from one sample sequenced in a study of cytomegalovirus exposure and HLA in healthy donors. The method was immunoSEQ multiplex PCR; TCRdb's version includes in-frame clones alone and lacks a portion of them. The sample holds about 65,000 clones, 92% seen once. The sample comprised PBMCs. The receptors here all came from a woman younger than 30 in good health and CMV-seronegative.

The genes are TRBV6-1 and TRBJ1-2, with TRBD1 matching 7 bases. After removal of 7 bases from V and 5 bases from J, the junction contained 4 bases not matched to a gene. The CDR3 consists of 12 residues. In germline, CDR1 is MNHNS, CDR2 SASEGT. CDR3 amino acids: CASIDRAYGYTF. DNA of the CDR3: TGTGCCAGCATCGACAGGGCGTATGGCTACACCTTC.

This clone was counted once. The rearrangement uses TRBV19 and TRBJ2-1; D is unclear. Trimming left V 5 bases short and J 3 bases short, with 17 bases between. The CDR3 is 16 residues long. CDR1 and CDR2 (germline): LNHDA, SQIVND (reference sequence). The CDR3 spells CASSPDSGGFYNEQFF. The DNA of the CDR3 is TGTGCCAGTAGTCCAGACTCCGGCGGCTTCTACAATGAGCAGTTCTTC.

The genes are TRBV11-2 and TRBJ1-3, with D maybe TRBD1 (6 bases). Trimming left V 2 bases short and J 8 bases short, with 22 bases between. Germline values: CDR1 SGHAT, CDR2 FQNNGV. The CDR3 is 17 amino acids. CDR3 residues: CASSLLRGASGRHTIYF. CDR3 bases: TGTGCCAGCAGCTTACTTCGGGGGGCCTCAGGGAGACACACCATATATTTT.

In its sample, this clone was seen once. The V call is TRBV25-1, the J call TRBJ1-1; 7 nucleotides line up with TRBD1. The V and J ends lost 7 bases and 4 bases, in that order; junction bases with no gene match: 6. This CDR3 has 13 residues. CDR1 and CDR2 from the germline V gene are MGHDK and SYGVNS. CDR3 sequence reads: CASKSAGGTEAFF. The CDR3 DNA reads as TGTGCCAGCAAGAGTGCAGGGGGCACTGAAGCTTTCTTT.

The CDR3 bases are TGTGCCAGCAGCCAAGGTCCGGACACTGAAGCTTTCTTT. The encoded protein is CASSQGPDTEAFF. The chain has TRBV4-2 and TRBJ1-1; the D is unclear. V lost 1 base, J lost 3 bases, and 6 bases lay in between. This CDR3 contains 13 residues. Germline lookup yields CDR1 LGHNA and CDR2 YNFKEQ.

This clone was counted a single time. The chain links TRBV7-2 to TRBJ2-7, with 7 bases that match TRBD1. J lost 4 bases, V lost 1 base, and 7 bases had no gene match. This CDR3 spans 15 amino acids. Germline V lookup: CDR1 SGHTA, CDR2 FQGNSA. CDR3 residues: CASSLVRTGEYEQYF. The CDR3 DNA follows: TGTGCCAGCAGCTTAGTGAGGACAGGCGAGTACGAGCAGTACTTC.

The chain combines TRBV28 with TRBJ1-1; D may be TRBD1 (5 bases). V was pared by 5 bases and J by 1 base, with 17 bases between. The CDR3 covers 16 residues. The germline gives CDR1 MDHEN, CDR2 SYDVKM. The chain's CDR3 is CASSPPLGGGNTEAFF. In nucleotides, the CDR3 is TGTGCCAGCAGTCCTCCCCTCGGGGGGGGGAACACTGAAGCTTTCTTT.

This chain connects TRBV10-2 to TRBJ1-2; 8 bases are a match to TRBD1. V lost 10 bases and J lost 5; bases outside the gene matches: 18. CDR1 WSHSY and CDR2 SAAADI come from the germline V gene. This CDR3 contains 16 residues. The CDR3 region is CANPPPGTGRRYGYTF. DNA for the CDR3: TGCGCCAACCCACCTCCCGGGACAGGCAGAAGGTATGGCTACACCTTC.

DNA for the CDR3: TGTGCCAGCAGTCTCCAGACAGTTAGCAATCAGCCCCAGCATTTT. Translation: CASSLQTVSNQPQHF. The V and J genes are TRBV28 and TRBJ1-5, with D possibly being TRBD1 (5 bases). CDR1 is MDHEN and CDR2 is SYDVKM in the germline V gene. The CDR3 extends over 15 amino acids. V was clipped by 5 bases and J by 0 bases, with 11 bases between them. Full variable domain (outside the CDR3, taken from reference TRBV28 and TRBJ1-5): DVKVTQSSRYLVKRTGEKVFLECVQDMDHENMFWYRQDPGLGLRLIYFSYDVKMKEKGDIPEGYSVSREKKERFSLILESASTNQTSMYLCASSLQTVSNQPQHFGDGTRLSIL.

This sequence joins TRBV30 and TRBJ2-1; the D gene is possibly TRBD2 (5 bases). V was clipped by 8 bases and J by 0 bases, with 14 bases between them. Germline V gene data show CDR1 as GTSNPN and CDR2 as SVGIG (reference sequence). The CDR3 runs to 14 residues. The CDR3 DNA reads as TGTGCCCGGGGTAGCCGGAGCTCCTACAATGAGCAGTTCTTC. It is translated as CARGSRSSYNEQFF.

The table lists this clone with a count of one. The J gene is TRBJ2-2, the V gene TRBV2, with a possible D match to TRBD2 (6 bases). Germline-derived CDR1 and CDR2 are SNHLY and FYNNEI. The length of the CDR3 is 14 residues. V dropped 4 bases and J dropped 6 bases, with 12 bases sitting between them. The CDR3, as DNA: TGTGCCAGCAGTGTTCGCGGGGAGTCCGGGGAGCTGTTTTTT. Its translation is CASSVRGESGELFF. The full variable domain, completed using reference TRBV2 and TRBJ2-2, is EPEVTQTPSHQVTQMGQEVILRCVPISNHLYFYWYRQILGQKVEFLVSFYNNEISEKSEIFDDQFSVERPDGSNFTLKIRSTKLEDSAMYFCASSVRGESGELFFGEGSRLTVL.

The CDR3 spells CASSQGLDGLNEQFF. In nucleotides, the CDR3 is TGTGCCAGCAGCCAAGGACTCGACGGACTCAATGAGCAGTTCTTC. This chain joins TRBV4-2 and TRBJ2-1, with D possibly TRBD2 on 5 matching bases. The ends were cut back, 1 base at V and 6 bases at J, with 13 bases in the middle. CDR1 and CDR2 (germline): LGHNA, YNFKEQ. This CDR3 is built from 15 residues.

This chain joins TRBV6-1 and TRBJ1-1; TRBD1 aligns across 7 bases. CDR1 is MNHNS and CDR2 is SASEGT in the germline V gene. The V gene end was trimmed by 2 bases and the J gene end by 0 bases; junction bases not matched to a gene: 3. There are 15 residues in the CDR3. This CDR3 reads CASSEPGQLNTEAFF. The DNA of the CDR3 is TGTGCCAGCAGTGAACCGGGACAGCTGAACACTGAAGCTTTCTTT.

The V call is TRBV25-1, the J call TRBJ2-3; 8 nucleotides agree with TRBD2. The CDR3 is made up of 15 amino acids. CDR1 and CDR2 (germline): MGHDK, SYGVNS. Trimming cost V 4 bases and J 4 bases; bases outside gene matches: 7. CDR3 coding DNA: TGTGCCAGCAGTGGCAAAAAGCGGGAGCCAGATACGCAGTATTTT. This gives the protein CASSGKKREPDTQYF.

This sequence joins TRBV7-2 and TRBJ1-2; D call uncertain. CDR3 length equals 15 residues. Looked up from germline, CDR1 is SGHTA and CDR2 is FQGNSA. The V gene lost 5 bases and the J gene lost 4 bases, with 17 bases spanning the gap. CDR3 sequence reads: CASSPSGGTPYGYTF. The CDR3 region has the DNA TGTGCCAGCAGCCCGTCCGGCGGAACACCCTATGGCTACACCTTC.

This chain connects TRBV11-2 to TRBJ2-4; D remains ambiguous. CDR1 is SGHAT and CDR2 is FQNNGV in the germline V gene. The V end was cut by 3 bases, the J end by 0 bases, with 6 bases between. The CDR3 is 14 amino acids. The CDR3 loop is CASSFLLAKNIQYF. Written as DNA, the CDR3 is TGTGCCAGCAGCTTTCTACTAGCCAAAAACATTCAGTACTTC.

The CDR3 loop is CASSPRDRVNNEQFF. The CDR3 nucleotides are TGTGCCAGCTCACCACGAGACAGGGTGAACAATGAGCAGTTCTTC. The chain has TRBV18 and TRBJ2-1, with 7 bases matching TRBD1. V lost 1 base, J lost 5 bases, and 5 bases stayed unmatched. Germline assignment: CDR1 KGHSH and CDR2 LQKENI. The CDR3 loop spans 15 amino acids.

The gene calls are TRBV28 and TRBJ2-1; no definite D call. The CDR3 covers 13 residues. V lost 1 base, J lost 4 bases, and 5 bases lay in between. CDR1 is MDHEN and CDR2 is SYDVKM in the germline V gene. CDR3 protein: CASSLYMYNEQFF. CDR3 bases: TGTGCCAGCAGTTTATATATGTACAATGAGCAGTTCTTC.

The rearrangement links TRBV5-4 to TRBJ2-3; 7 bases agree with TRBD2. Germline CDR1 reads SGHNT; CDR2 reads YYREEE (reference sequence). Unmatched junction bases numbered 3, after V lost 0 bases and J lost 2 bases. This CDR3 contains 15 residues. CDR3 in amino acids: CASSLGRDYTDTQYF. The CDR3 coding sequence is TGTGCCAGCAGCTTGGGCAGGGACTACACAGATACGCAGTATTTT.

This clone was seen just once. The chain employs TRBV5-6 and TRBJ2-1, with 9 positions matching TRBD1. The CDR3 runs 14 residues. Germline CDR1 SGHDT, CDR2 YYEEEE. The V gene end was trimmed by 1 base and the J gene end by 9 bases; junction bases not matched to a gene: 5. The CDR3 sequence: CASSLRDRVREQFF. The CDR3 DNA reads as TGTGCCAGCAGCTTGAGGGACAGGGTTCGTGAGCAGTTCTTC.

The chain combines TRBV6-1 with TRBJ1-5; D is uncertain. V was clipped by 3 bases and J by 4 bases, with 7 bases between them. This CDR3 region has 13 residues. Germline lookup yields CDR1 MNHNS and CDR2 SASEGT. The CDR3 DNA reads as TGTGCCAGCAGTGAGGCGGGAAATCAGCCCCAGCATTTT. It yields the protein CASSEAGNQPQHF.